The 15 T cell receptor beta chains below were found in one sample sequenced in a study of shared T cell receptors in the human thymus. Libraries were prepared by immunoSEQ multiplex PCR; TCRdb keeps only in-frame clonotypes and omits some of them. Of about 660,000 clones listed, 88% are singletons. These data also featured in a second study, about human thymus T cells.

The sequenced material came from thymocytes. Receptors originate from a boy under two years old with a congenital heart defect.

The chain joins TRBV19 to TRBJ2-5; 8 bases map to TRBD1. The V segment lost 6 bases and the J segment 4 bases; nucleotides outside the gene matches: 7. The length of the CDR3 is 14 residues. Per germline, CDR1 LNHDA and CDR2 SQIVND (reference sequence). CDR3 DNA: TGTGCCAGTAGCTCCAGGGGGCGCGGAGAGACCCAGTACTTC. It is translated as CASSSRGRGETQYF.

This rearrangement joins TRBV12-5 to TRBJ2-1, with 8 positions matching TRBD1. This CDR3 contains 13 residues. The V gene end was trimmed by 7 bases and the J gene end by 9 bases; junction bases not matched to a gene: 8. Germline V CDR1 and CDR2: LGHNT, FRNRAP. The CDR3 reads CASARDRTTEQFF. Written as DNA, the CDR3 is TGTGCTAGTGCCCGGGACAGGACAACTGAGCAGTTCTTC.

The gene calls are TRBV11-1 and TRBJ2-2, with D hard to call. The CDR3 extends over 14 amino acids. Germline CDR1 is SGHAT and CDR2 is FQDESV (reference sequence). The germline V and J ends were trimmed by 2 bases and 1 base, with 5 bases remaining between them. The CDR3 spells CASSLRRNTGELFF. CDR3 in DNA: TGTGCCAGCAGCTTACGGAGGAACACCGGGGAGCTGTTTTTT. Complete variable domain (other parts from reference TRBV11-1 and TRBJ2-2): EAEVAQSPRYKITEKSQAVAFWCDPISGHATLYWYRQILGQGPELLVQFQDESVVDDSQLPKDRFSAERLKGVDSTLKIQPAELGDSAMYLCASSLRRNTGELFFGEGSRLTVL.

The chain uses TRBV6-5 and TRBJ2-1; 8 bases fit TRBD1. V was pared by 2 bases and J by 4 bases, with 1 base of the junction left unmatched. CDR1 is MNHEY, CDR2 SVGAGI, per germline. This CDR3 has 14 amino acids. The CDR3 sequence is CASSYRTGYNEQFF. The CDR3 nucleotides are TGTGCCAGCAGTTACCGGACAGGGTACAATGAGCAGTTCTTC.

This sequence joins TRBV28 and TRBJ2-7, with D perhaps matching TRBD2 (5 bases). Trimming shortened V by 5 bases and J by 8 bases, and 22 bases separated the two germline ends. Per germline, CDR1 MDHEN and CDR2 SYDVKM. The CDR3 length is 15 residues. Written as DNA, the CDR3 is TGTGCCAGCAGTCCCGGAGGTACCCCACCTACGAAGCAGTACTTC. As protein: CASSPGGTPPTKQYF.

The chain recombines TRBV27 with TRBJ1-1, with D maybe TRBD1 (6 bases). The CDR3 spans 17 residues. Deletions cut 4 bases from V and 2 bases from J, with 20 bases between. Germline V gene data show CDR1 as MNHEY and CDR2 as SMNVEV (reference sequence). For the CDR3, the DNA is TGTGCCAGCAGTTCAGCGTACAGGGAGGGGGGTAACACTGAAGCTTTCTTT. Protein product: CASSSAYREGGNTEAFF.

V usage is TRBV27 and J usage is TRBJ1-1; a weak D match, TRBD1 (5 bases). Trimming removed 2 bases at V and 0 bases at J, with 13 bases between. Germline loops: CDR1 MNHEY, CDR2 SMNVEV (reference sequence). The CDR3 totals 16 residues. The CDR3: CASSLGTGDLNTEAFF. The CDR3 DNA is TGTGCCAGCAGTTTAGGAACCGGGGACTTGAACACTGAAGCTTTCTTT.

The gene calls are TRBV5-6 and TRBJ1-1; maybe TRBD1 (5 bases). Between the trimmed V and J ends, which lost 1 base and 3 bases, there was a span of 10 bases. The CDR3 is 14 residues long. Germline V lookup: CDR1 SGHDT, CDR2 YYEEEE. CDR3 residues: CASSLYGGYTEAFF. The DNA of the CDR3 is TGTGCCAGCAGCTTGTACGGGGGGTACACTGAAGCTTTCTTT.

The chain combines TRBV5-1 with TRBJ1-1, with 7 bases matching TRBD1. The germline gives CDR1 SGHRS, CDR2 YFSETQ. The CDR3 sequence is 16 residues long. V dropped 4 bases and J dropped 0; count of bases not matched to a gene: 9. CDR3 amino acids: CASSPDRERMNTEAFF. The CDR3 DNA follows: TGCGCCAGCAGCCCAGACAGGGAGAGGATGAACACTGAAGCTTTCTTT.

This clone was observed a handful of times. This sequence joins TRBV4-1 and TRBJ2-7, with TRBD1 identical over 9 bases. V shed 3 bases, J shed 0 bases, and the junction held 9 bases outside the gene matches. The germline gives CDR1 MGHRA, CDR2 YSYEKL. CDR3 length equals 17 residues. The CDR3 sequence: CASSHLARDRDSYEQYF. The CDR3 nucleotides are TGCGCCAGCAGCCACCTAGCCCGGGACAGGGACTCCTACGAGCAGTACTTC.

The genes are TRBV5-1 and TRBJ2-5; 8 bases fit TRBD2. The CDR3 runs 17 residues. V lost 3 bases, J lost 4 bases, and 14 bases stayed unmatched. CDR1 SGHRS and CDR2 YFSETQ come from the germline V gene. As DNA, the CDR3 is TGCGCCAGCAGCTCCTTCGTTACAGCGGGAGACAGAGAGACCCAGTACTTC. Translating it yields CASSSFVTAGDRETQYF.

J is TRBJ1-1 and V is TRBV6-5; 7 bases line up with TRBD1. J lost 5 bases, V lost 1 base, and 4 bases had no gene match. Per germline, CDR1 MNHEY and CDR2 SVGAGI. CDR3 size: 14 residues. CDR3 DNA sequence: TGTGCCAGCAGTTACTACAGGGGTGGAACTGAAGCTTTCTTT. It translates to CASSYYRGGTEAFF.

The J gene is TRBJ2-1, the V gene TRBV18; 9 bases align to TRBD2. Germline V gene sequence: CDR1 KGHSH, CDR2 LQKENI. The CDR3 has 16 residues. The J segment lost 6 bases and the V segment lost 1 base, leaving 7 bases of the junction unmatched. The CDR3 protein is CASSPLALAGFNEQFF. CDR3 DNA sequence: TGTGCCAGCTCACCACTTGCACTAGCGGGTTTCAATGAGCAGTTCTTC.

This chain links TRBV7-4 with TRBJ1-1; 9 nucleotides align to TRBD1. CDR1 is SGHVT and CDR2 is SQSDAQ in the germline V gene. The CDR3 totals 13 residues. V shed 5 bases, J shed 11 bases, and the junction held 9 bases outside the gene matches. CDR3 nucleotide sequence: TGTGCCAGCAGCCCGACAGGGGGAACAAGGGCTTTCTTT. Protein: CASSPTGGTRAFF.

This clone was counted between two and nine times. V and J are TRBV11-2 and TRBJ2-1; 9 nucleotides line up with TRBD2. Germline lookup yields CDR1 SGHAT and CDR2 FQNNGV. The CDR3 spans 16 residues. J gave up 6 bases and V 5 bases, and 11 bases lay outside the gene matches. The CDR3 nucleotides are TGTGCCAGCAGCCCCAGACCTGGCGGGAGGGCCAATGAGCAGTTCTTC. It translates to CASSPRPGGRANEQFF.